Listed below are T cell receptor beta chains from one sample, sequenced in a study of human T cells and chemical hapten exposure. One entry per CDR3 protein results from TCRdb running MiXCR on the RACE reads. The table includes about 40,000 distinct CDR3 sequences, roughly 10% detected once. The sample in question was whole blood, obtained in connection with sensitization to the hapten diphenylcyclopropenone (DPC). These receptors came from a man aged 30 to 45 with alopecia areata. Some clones in this sample may be carry-over from other donors' samples. The CDR3 runs from the conserved cysteine through the conserved F or W. The order of the fields is V gene, J gene, clone size, D gene, CDR3 protein, CDR3 DNA. D genes are given only for firm matches. Some rows mark clone size as missing; the rest say once, few, many or name a class of expanded clone.

V: TRBV5-1
J: TRBJ1-4
size: few
D: -
CDR3: CASSLTGTNEKLFF
DNA: TGCGCCAGCAGCTTGACAGGGACGAATGAAAAACTGTTTTTT

V: TRBV29-1
J: TRBJ1-1
size: many
D: -
CDR3: CSVPRGTTEAFF
DNA: TGCAGCGTCCCTCGGGGGACCACTGAAGCTTTCTTT

V: TRBV12-3/TRBV12-4
J: TRBJ2-3
size: -
D: TRBD2
CDR3: CASSPRLARTDTQYF
DNA: TGTGCCAGCAGTCCCAGACTAGCGCGTACAGATACGCAGTATTTT

V: TRBV7-9
J: TRBJ1-1
size: few
D: -
CDR3: CASSLVPFWGAFF
DNA: TGTGCCAGCAGCTTAGTACCATTCTGGGGAGCTTTCTTT

V: TRBV4-3
J: TRBJ2-1
size: few
D: TRBD2
CDR3: CASSQRTSVYNEQFF
DNA: TGCGCCAGCAGCCAAAGGACTAGCGTTTACAATGAGCAGTTCTTC

V: TRBV11-2
J: TRBJ2-1
size: few
D: -
CDR3: CASSLMGLGIYNEQFF
DNA: TGTGCCAGCAGCTTAATGGGGCTAGGGATCTACAATGAGCAGTTCTTC

V: TRBV6-6
J: TRBJ1-4
size: few
D: TRBD1
CDR3: CASRGTAQLNEKLFF
DNA: TGTGCCAGCAGGGGGACAGCCCAACTTAATGAAAAACTGTTTTTT

V: TRBV10-2
J: TRBJ1-6
size: few
D: -
CDR3: CASSESQGNISPLHF
DNA: TGCGCCAGCAGTGAGTCGCAGGGGAATATCTCACCCCTCCACTTT

V: TRBV28
J: TRBJ1-4
size: few
D: -
CDR3: CASTTGANEKLFF
DNA: TGTGCCAGCACGACTGGTGCTAATGAAAAACTGTTTTTT

V: TRBV6-2/TRBV6-3
J: TRBJ2-3
size: few
D: -
CDR3: CASSYSSATDTQYF
DNA: TGTGCCAGCAGTTACTCGAGCGCTACAGATACGCAGTATTTT

V: TRBV5-1
J: TRBJ1-6
size: -
D: -
CDR3: CASSPGGSPLHF
DNA: TGCGCCAGCAGCCCGGGGGGGTCGCCCCTCCACTTT

V: TRBV6-2/TRBV6-3
J: TRBJ2-7
size: -
D: -
CDR3: CASSYATRGYEQYF
DNA: TGTGCCAGCAGTTACGCCACGAGGGGCTACGAGCAGTACTTC

V: TRBV9
J: TRBJ2-5
size: -
D: -
CDR3: CASSVDGTLETQYF
DNA: TGTGCCAGCAGCGTAGATGGGACCCTAGAGACCCAGTACTTC

V: TRBV18
J: TRBJ1-2
size: many
D: TRBD1
CDR3: CASSNWTGGASYGYTF
DNA: TGTGCCAGCTCAAACTGGACAGGGGGCGCGAGCTATGGCTACACCTTC

V: TRBV11-2
J: TRBJ2-3
size: few
D: -
CDR3: CASSVLILRDTQYF
DNA: TGTGCCAGCAGCGTCCTTATCCTCCGAGATACGCAGTATTTT

V: TRBV6-6
J: TRBJ2-1
size: few
D: -
CDR3: CASPYLSYNEQFF
DNA: TGTGCCAGCCCTTACCTTAGCTACAATGAGCAGTTCTTC

V: TRBV7-2
J: TRBJ2-3
size: -
D: -
CDR3: CASSLSAFESTDTQYF
DNA: TGTGCCAGCAGCTTATCAGCGTTCGAGAGCACAGATACGCAGTATTTT

V: TRBV2
J: TRBJ2-1
size: many
D: -
CDR3: CASSVHEQFF
DNA: TGTGCCAGCAGTGTACATGAGCAGTTCTTC

V: TRBV29-1
J: TRBJ2-1
size: many
D: -
CDR3: CSVPGQFF
DNA: TGCAGCGTTCCTGGACAGTTCTTC

V: TRBV7-6
J: TRBJ1-5
size: many
D: -
CDR3: CASSRLPGQPQHF
DNA: TGTGCCAGCAGCCGACTTCCGGGACAGCCCCAGCATTTT

V: TRBV6-5
J: TRBJ1-2
size: many
D: TRBD1
CDR3: CASRDRGPVNGYTF
DNA: TGTGCCAGCAGGGACAGGGGGCCCGTCAATGGCTACACCTTC

V: TRBV5-1
J: TRBJ2-5
size: few
D: -
CDR3: CASSLFPGQETQYF
DNA: TGCGCCAGCAGCTTATTCCCGGGACAAGAGACCCAGTACTTC

V: TRBV6-2/TRBV6-3
J: TRBJ1-5
size: many
D: -
CDR3: CASSPSQGLNQPQHF
DNA: TGTGCCAGCAGCCCATCCCAGGGCCTCAATCAGCCCCAGCATTTT

V: TRBV19
J: TRBJ1-5
size: many
D: -
CDR3: CASSIHGGNQPQHF
DNA: TGTGCCAGTAGTATCCATGGGGGCAATCAGCCCCAGCATTTT

V: TRBV12-3/TRBV12-4
J: TRBJ2-1
size: -
D: TRBD2
CDR3: CASSHGLAGAREFF
DNA: TGTGCCAGCAGCCATGGACTAGCGGGGGCGAGGGAGTTCTTC

V: TRBV29-1
J: TRBJ1-2
size: few
D: -
CDR3: CSVDPRKGSGYTF
DNA: TGCAGCGTTGACCCCCGGAAAGGTAGCGGCTACACCTTC

V: TRBV5-5
J: TRBJ1-2
size: -
D: -
CDR3: CASSVDRSYGYTF
DNA: TGTGCCAGCAGCGTGGACCGAAGCTATGGCTACACCTTC